Sequencing of this TCR beta chain was carried out in a study of CD8+ T cells in alopecia areata. In the study overall: Donor skin was harvested from roughly 6-12-month-old C3H/HeJ mice with spontaneous alopecia and grafted onto roughly 7-11-week-old female C3H/HeJ recipients. General study points: The study also sequences resident alphabeta T cells of normal skin in scalp samples. The study found higher clonality in lesional than normal scalp, especially in alopecia totalis/universalis.

As the sequencing template, cDNA was produced by extracting RNA and reverse transcribing it. Sequencing used immunoSEQ multiplex PCR; TCRdb keeps in-frame clones, though not all of them. The table lists about 270,000 clones, with no singletons. A sort of pooled cutaneous lymph node cells used CD4, CD8alpha, NKG2D, NKG2ACE and other stains. This clone was counted between two and nine times. Its specificity is unknown. The gene names given are mouse names. The DNA ends 4 residues before the CDR3 does, and the rest of the CDR3 is filled in from the germline J gene. The sample holds other DNA sequences that translate to the same CDR3. Germline loops: CDR1 NNHNN, CDR2 SYGAGS (reference sequence). The CDR3 sequence is 14 residues long.

The TCR sequence derives from a C3H/HeJ mouse with alopecia areata. Mouse strain MHC haplotype: H2-k. The rearrangement joins TRBV13-2 to TRBJ2-5; 12 nucleotides match TRBD2. The specimen was CD4+ T cells sorted from a lymph node. The sequenced CDR3 bases are TGTGCCAGCGGGGACTGGGGGGGAAAAGAC. Protein sequence: CASGDWGGKD. The entire CDR3 reads CASGDWGGKDTQYF.